Detailed here is one TCR beta chain. Its binding antigen is unknown. Base-call qualities are not available, and no considerably larger clone is one nucleotide away. The collaborating institutions used their own protocols to collect whole blood in K2EDTA tubes. Collaborator samples were shipped for TCRbeta analysis as frozen whole blood, isolated PBMCs, or DNA extracted from either sample type. CDR1 and CDR2, per the germline V gene (reference sequence), are LGHDT and YNNKEL. The CDR3 has 17 amino acids, counting the end cysteine and phenylalanine. Just CDR3 DNA is preserved here, 51 bases in frame from base 1. Relative to germline, V is 4 bases shorter and J is 0 bases shorter, with 13 bases between their ends. This record belongs to a study of blood T cell repertoires in COVID-19 (TCRdb year 2020). For the wider study: Samples from collaborators originated in the United States, Italy and Spain and spanned both the acute and convalescent phases of COVID-19. The material from the prospective study consisted of cDNA or gDNA derived from T cells, B-cell-depleted T cells, or PBMCs. Subjects who had been exposed to COVID-19, were actively infected with it, or had recovered from it provided the deeply sampled blood TCRbeta repertoires that made up the dataset. The repertoires were made available in a free public database intended to serve as a resource for research on the immune response to SARS-CoV-2. The samples were drawn from the first 160 participants of the ongoing ImmuneRACE study and from 1,254 subjects provided by 6 global collaborators. The sample metadata nearly always contained a de-identified subject ID, COVID-19 status, age in years and sex. HLA class I and class II types, where available, came from metadata supplied by the sample provider rather than from assay-based typing.

TCRbeta CDR3 regions were amplified from genomic DNA using the immunoSEQ Assay, a bias-controlled multiplex PCR. The paper's processing steps were these. The number of nucleated cells in each sample was estimated from the amplification of reference gene primers within the assay. Sequence reads were collapsed and filtered to measure the absolute abundance of every unique TCRbeta CDR3 rearrangement. For each sample, productive Simpson clonality was calculated by taking the square root of Simpson's diversity index across productive rearrangements. TCRdb retrieved this table from immuneACCESS and kept in-frame rearrangements only. Not all clones are present; in checked studies, unresolved V genes account for under half, and no reason is known for the remainder. The V and J calls and clone size were taken over from that table, and D and trimming were inferred from the DNA. The sample records approximately 160,000 clones, roughly 80% of which are singletons. Less than 15% of the sample is in the top ten clones.

The investigation overall reported the following: Clinical and demographic metadata were provided uncurated, with the amount varying by source and participant.

The sample was peripheral blood. The chain is made from TRBV3-1 (or the pseudogene TRBV3-2) and TRBJ2-6; there is no confident call for the D gene. The TCR was taken from a young man with active or convalescent COVID-19. The CDR3 has the sequence CASSLNDEFSGANVLTF. The DNA reads as follows: TGTGCCAGCAGCCTCAACGATGAGTTCTCTGGGGCCAACGTCCTGACTTTC.